This T cell receptor beta chain was documented in a study of OX40 agonist ivuxolimab in advanced cancers. The data were produced by immunoSEQ multiplex PCR, yet TCRdb's version contains in-frame clones alone and is incomplete. The data contain 42,000 or so clones, 85% to 90% of them singletons. J was trimmed by 3 bases and V by 6 bases; bases with no gene match: 3. Germline V CDR1 and CDR2: WSHSY, SAAADI. The CDR3 spans 13 residues. The starting material was CD4+ or CD8+ T cells sorted from blood, obtained in a trial of the OX40 agonist ivuxolimab. This clonotype originated in an adult with an advanced solid tumor such as melanoma, head and neck, liver or kidney cancer. The rearrangement links TRBV10-2 to TRBJ2-3, with TRBD1 matching over 7 bases. The CDR3 region has the DNA TGCGCCAGCAGGAAACAGGGGACAGATACGCAGTATTTT. This translates into CASRKQGTDTQYF.